This TCR beta chain was captured by sequencing in a study of response to subunit inactivated influenza vaccine. TCRdb re-called the RT-PCR reads through MiXCR, storing one row per CDR3 protein. The sample lists around 570,000 distinct CDR3 sequences, about 11% occurring once. This clonotype appeared a few times. The sample was also linked to a second study, of T cells expressing NK-cell markers. This second report adds: The cDNA for TCR beta came from 5'RACE template switching with UMIs.

Sequenced here: PBMCs from blood, sampled on the day of vaccination. The receptor comes from a man aged 50 or older who received an inactivated influenza vaccine.

CDR3 nucleotide sequence: TGTGCCAGCAGCTCAAGTGGCGGTAGCGCGAACACCGGGGAGCTGTTTTTT. Amino acids: CASSSSGGSANTGELFF. The V gene is TRBV7-8, the J gene TRBJ2-2, with a tentative D call TRBD2 (5 bases). Trimming shortened V by 4 bases and J by 0 bases, and 15 bases separated the two germline ends. The germline V gene has CDR1 SGHVS and CDR2 FQNEAQ. This CDR3 is 17 amino acids long.